The 17 T cell receptor beta chains given below trace back to one sample, sequenced in a study of T-cell reconstitution after alpha-beta-depleted transplantation in children. Unique molecular identifiers were incorporated when the TCRbeta library was constructed. One entry per CDR3 protein, called by TCRdb with MiXCR from the PCR reads. The sample has 450,000 to 550,000 distinct CDR3 sequences, about an eighth seen once. Source: PBMCs, mostly from graft donor cells, taken 180 days after TCRalphabeta/CD19-depleted stem cell transplant. These TCRs come from a female patient younger than 10 who had a stem cell transplant for aplastic anemia, so the T cells may come from the graft donor.

This clonotype was detected a few times. J is TRBJ2-3 and V is TRBV5-1; D is possibly TRBD1 (6 bases). The CDR3 spans 15 residues. Trimming cost V 0 bases and J 2 bases, with 10 bases left between them. Per the germline V gene, CDR1 is SGHRS and CDR2 is YFSETQ. The CDR3: CASSLGQAITDTQYF. In DNA, the CDR3 is TGCGCCAGCAGCTTGGGACAGGCCATCACAGATACGCAGTATTTT.

This clonotype showed up just a few times. The rearrangement joins TRBV7-6 to TRBJ2-5; D is perhaps TRBD1 or TRBD2 (5 bases each). The CDR3 runs to 17 residues. V was cut by 3 bases and J by 4 bases, with 21 bases left in between. Germline CDR1 SGHVS, CDR2 FNYEAQ. CDR3 DNA sequence: TGTGCCAGCAGCTTTACGGTCGAGGGGCTGAGGGTAGAGACCCAGTACTTC. It yields the protein CASSFTVEGLRVETQYF.

The V and J genes are TRBV28 and TRBJ2-4; TRBD1 agrees at 10 bases. Germline assignment: CDR1 MDHEN and CDR2 SYDVKM. J lost 15 bases, V lost 5 bases, and 22 bases had no gene match. CDR3 length equals 17 residues. The CDR3 nucleotides are TGTGCCAGCAGTCCCCAGCCCGGGACAGGGGACCCTCCCCATCCGTACTTC. Translation gives CASSPQPGTGDPPHPYF. Looking up the rest from reference TRBV28 and TRBJ2-4 gives the full variable domain: DVKVTQSSRYLVKRTGEKVFLECVQDMDHENMFWYRQDPGLGLRLIYFSYDVKMKEKGDIPEGYSVSREKKERFSLILESASTNQTSMYLCASSPQPGTGDPPHPYFGAGTRLSVL.

The chain combines TRBV28 with TRBJ1-5; 7 nucleotides agree with TRBD1. CDR3 size: 15 residues. The junction had 6 bases not matched to a gene; V was cut back by 7 bases and J by 0 bases. Looked up from germline, CDR1 is MDHEN and CDR2 is SYDVKM. The CDR3 region has the DNA TGTGCCAGCACGACAGGGTTTTATAGCAATCAGCCCCAGCATTTT. Its translation is CASTTGFYSNQPQHF.

This chain joins TRBV12-3 or TRBV12-4 and TRBJ2-1, with unresolved D. This CDR3 has 13 residues. V was clipped by 5 bases and J by 3 bases, with 8 bases between them. The CDR3 coding sequence is TGTGCCAGCAGTACCCACGGCTACAATGAGCAGTTCTTC. This gives the protein CASSTHGYNEQFF.

J is TRBJ2-7 and V is TRBV6-2 or TRBV6-3; possible D gene TRBD2, 5 bases. V lost 6 bases, J lost 6 bases, and 18 bases lay in between. CDR3 size: 14 residues. In germline, CDR1 is MNHEY, CDR2 SVGEGT. The CDR3 DNA sequence: TGTGCCAGCAGGACGGGTGCTACGGGGTCCGAGCAGTACGTC. This encodes CASRTGATGSEQYV.

Only a few counts were recorded for this clonotype. V is TRBV20-1 and J is TRBJ2-1; TRBD2 is a possible D gene (5 bases). Germline V gene data show CDR1 as DFQATT and CDR2 as SNEGSKA (reference sequence). The V and J ends lost 2 bases and 1 base respectively, with 12 bases between them. This CDR3 spans 15 amino acids. The CDR3 spells CSARLAGRSYNEQFF. The DNA for the CDR3 is TGCAGTGCTAGACTGGCGGGCCGATCCTACAATGAGCAGTTCTTC.

The rearrangement links TRBV25-1 to TRBJ1-1; 10 bases agree with TRBD1. Trimming cost V 8 bases and J 5 bases; bases outside gene matches: 11. Germline CDR1 is MGHDK and CDR2 is SYGVNS. This CDR3 region has 15 residues. This CDR3 reads CASQDRGFGYTEAFF. CDR3 nucleotides: TGTGCCAGCCAGGACAGGGGGTTCGGGTATACTGAAGCTTTCTTT.

This clonotype was counted ten times or more. The rearrangement links TRBV5-1 to TRBJ1-1; tentatively, D is TRBD1 (5 bases). Germline V gives CDR1 SGHRS, CDR2 YFSETQ. CDR3 length: 16 residues. The V end was cut by 0 bases, the J end by 1 base, with 13 bases between. CDR3 bases: TGCGCCAGCAGCTTGGGGGGCGGCCCGAGGAACACTGAAGCTTTCTTT. Amino acid sequence: CASSLGGGPRNTEAFF.

The V gene is TRBV2, the J gene TRBJ1-5; 8 nucleotides line up with TRBD1. In germline, CDR1 is SNHLY, CDR2 FYNNEI. This CDR3 has 18 residues. Trimming at V came to 1 base and at J to 0 bases, leaving 8 bases not matched to a gene. CDR3 amino acids: CASSEEFWTGSSNQPQHF. CDR3 DNA: TGTGCCAGCAGTGAAGAATTCTGGACAGGGAGTAGCAATCAGCCCCAGCATTTT. Complete variable domain (other parts from reference TRBV2 and TRBJ1-5): EPEVTQTPSHQVTQMGQEVILRCVPISNHLYFYWYRQILGQKVEFLVSFYNNEISEKSEIFDDQFSVERPDGSNFTLKIRSTKLEDSAMYFCASSEEFWTGSSNQPQHFGDGTRLSIL.

The chain is built from TRBV7-3 and TRBJ2-1; TRBD1 matches at 8 bases. The CDR3 runs 17 residues. CDR1 and CDR2 from the germline V gene are SGHTA and FQGTGA. Trimming cost V 1 base and J 4 bases; bases outside gene matches: 9. The chain's CDR3 is CASSLIPGQGRYNEQFF. The CDR3, as DNA: TGTGCCAGCAGCTTAATCCCCGGACAGGGAAGGTACAATGAGCAGTTCTTC.

In its sample, this clonotype was seen many times. The genes are TRBV3-1 and TRBJ2-5, with a possible D match to TRBD2 (6 bases). The germline CDR1 and CDR2 sequences are LGHDT and YNNKEL (reference sequence). The germline V and J ends were trimmed by 1 base and 4 bases, with 16 bases remaining between them. The CDR3 length is 16 residues. In DNA, the CDR3 is TGTGCCAGCAGCCAAGGGTACGGGAGAAGTGCAGAGACCCAGTACTTC. Protein sequence: CASSQGYGRSAETQYF.

The J gene is TRBJ2-6, the V gene TRBV27; D may be TRBD1 (5 bases). Per the germline V gene, CDR1 is MNHEY and CDR2 is SMNVEV (reference sequence). This CDR3 is built from 16 residues. V shed 5 bases and J shed 4 bases, with 15 bases lying between them. CDR3 loop: CASSHVGVSGANVLTF. The CDR3 nucleotides are TGTGCCAGCAGTCATGTAGGGGTCTCCGGGGCCAACGTCCTGACTTTC. Full variable domain (outside the CDR3, taken from reference TRBV27 and TRBJ2-6): EAQVTQNPRYLITVTGKKLTVTCSQNMNHEYMSWYRQDPGLGLRQIYYSMNVEVTDKGDVPEGYKVSRKEKRNFPLILESPSPNQTSLYFCASSHVGVSGANVLTFGAGSRLTVL.

The chain carries TRBV7-2 and TRBJ2-7, with 13 positions matching TRBD2. V gave up 5 bases and J gave up 2 bases; unmatched junction bases: 3. From germline, CDR1 is SGHTA and CDR2 FQGNSA. The CDR3 totals 15 residues. CDR3: CASSVTSGRAYEQYF. Written as DNA, the CDR3 is TGTGCCAGCAGCGTAACTAGCGGGAGGGCCTACGAGCAGTACTTC.

This clonotype came up a few times. The chain links TRBV7-3 to TRBJ2-7, with 7 nucleotides matching TRBD2. This CDR3 is 15 amino acids long. From germline, CDR1 is SGHTA and CDR2 FQGTGA. The ends lost 5 bases at V and 2 bases at J; junction bases unmatched: 9. The CDR3 nucleotides are TGTGCCAGCAGCCCCGGCCCAGCGGGGCCCTACGAGCAGTACTTC. Translation gives CASSPGPAGPYEQYF.

Only a few counts were recorded for this clonotype. Here the CDR3 DNA reads TGCGCCAGCAGACCACCGGGAGAAGGGCCCGGGGAGCTGTTTTTT. This codes for CASRPPGEGPGELFF. This chain joins TRBV5-1 and TRBJ2-2; the D gene is possibly TRBD2 (6 bases). CDR3 length: 15 amino acids. Trimming shortened V by 5 bases and J by 6 bases, and 17 bases separated the two germline ends. Looked up from germline, CDR1 is SGHRS and CDR2 is YFSETQ.

This chain links TRBV5-1 with TRBJ2-1; TRBD1 is a possible D gene (5 bases). V gave up 0 bases and J gave up 8 bases, with 12 bases separating them. The CDR3 length is 14 residues. CDR1 and CDR2 (germline): SGHRS, YFSETQ. CDR3 loop: CASSLVRQFDEQFF. CDR3 DNA sequence: TGCGCCAGCAGCTTGGTGCGACAGTTCGATGAGCAGTTCTTC.